This is a list of T cell receptor beta chains from one sample in a study of blood T cell repertoires in COVID-19. TCRdb keeps only in-frame clones here, not all; method: immunoSEQ multiplex PCR. The data contain more than 95,000 clones, around nine tenths of them singletons. The sequencing sample was made of peripheral blood. The receptors stem from an elderly woman with acute or convalescent COVID-19. CDR3s include the opening cysteine and the closing phenylalanine or tryptophan. Each record gives: D gene, V gene, J gene, clone size, CDR3 protein, CDR3 DNA. A D gene is named only where the DNA matches it firmly. Clone sizes are given selectively: once, few, many, or a class where the clone is expanded.

.	TRBV5-4	TRBJ2-5	.	CASSLWRVGETQYF	TGTGCCAGCAGCTTGTGGAGGGTTGGAGAGACCCAGTACTTC
TRBD1	TRBV19	TRBJ1-1	.	CASSKKTGVMNTEAFF	TGTGCCAGTAGTAAGAAGACAGGGGTCATGAACACTGAAGCTTTCTTT
.	TRBV21-1	TRBJ1-5	.	CASSNRQDRYQPQHF	TGTGCCAGCAGCAATCGACAGGATCGATATCAGCCCCAGCATTTT
.	TRBV28	TRBJ2-7	.	CASSSTQPNEQYF	TGTGCCAGCAGTTCCACACAGCCCAACGAGCAGTACTTC
.	TRBV7-3	TRBJ2-1	.	CASSLSQDNEQFF	TGTGCCAGCAGCTTATCACAGGACAATGAGCAGTTCTTC
TRBD1	TRBV6-6	TRBJ1-6	.	CASRRPGQGPQSSYNSPLHF	TGTGCCAGCAGACGACCGGGACAGGGTCCCCAGAGCTCCTATAATTCACCCCTCCACTTT
TRBD1	TRBV4-2	TRBJ2-7	.	CASSQGVTGNWNEQYF	TGTGCCAGCAGCCAAGGAGTGACAGGGAATTGGAACGAGCAGTACTTC
.	TRBV4-1	TRBJ2-5	.	CASSPGRAQGKETQYF	TGCGCCAGCAGCCCAGGGCGGGCCCAGGGGAAAGAGACCCAGTACTTC
.	TRBV6-2/TRBV6-3	TRBJ1-5	.	CASSYRGSGNQPQHF	TGTGCCAGCAGTTACCGGGGGAGCGGCAATCAGCCCCAGCATTTT
TRBD1	TRBV28	TRBJ2-7	.	CASSSQGAGDEQYF	TGTGCCAGCAGTTCGCAGGGGGCAGGGGACGAGCAGTACTTC
TRBD2	TRBV6-2/TRBV6-3	TRBJ2-3	.	CASSVYQRGGTDTQYF	TGTGCCAGCAGCGTCTACCAGCGGGGGGGCACAGATACGCAGTATTTT
TRBD2	TRBV15	TRBJ2-4	.	CATSRSQLAGAVKNIQYF	TGTGCCACCAGCAGGAGTCAGCTAGCGGGAGCGGTCAAAAACATTCAGTACTTC
.	TRBV24-1	TRBJ2-3	.	CATEAGTSTDTQYF	TGTGCCACAGAAGCCGGGACTAGCACAGATACGCAGTATTTT
.	TRBV6-2/TRBV6-3	TRBJ2-1	once	CASSSALANEQFF	TGTGCCAGCAGTTCCGCCTTAGCCAATGAGCAGTTCTTC
TRBD2	TRBV7-3	TRBJ2-3	.	CASSPGTSGSTDTQYF	TGTGCCAGCAGCCCTGGGACTAGCGGGAGCACAGATACGCAGTATTTT
TRBD2	TRBV6-2/TRBV6-3	TRBJ2-1	.	CASSSRRRFSGGADREEQFF	TGTGCCAGCAGTTCCCGTCGCCGATTTAGCGGGGGGGCGGATCGGGAGGAGCAGTTCTTC
TRBD2	TRBV19	TRBJ2-1	.	CASQRGYYNEQFF	TGTGCCAGCCAGCGGGGGTATTACAATGAGCAGTTCTTC
TRBD1	TRBV28	TRBJ2-7	.	CASRGRDRGSYEQYF	TGTGCCAGCAGGGGGAGGGACAGGGGTTCCTACGAGCAGTACTTC
.	TRBV9	TRBJ2-2	.	CASSVGGSGGELFF	TGTGCCAGCAGCGTAGGTGGGTCGGGCGGGGAGCTGTTTTTT
TRBD2	TRBV18	TRBJ2-5	once	CASSPKTSGTRETQYF	TGTGCCAGCTCACCTAAGACTAGCGGAACGAGGGAGACCCAGTACTTC
.	TRBV7-6	TRBJ2-3	.	CASSLGDFPRNTQYF	TGTGCCAGCAGCTTAGGGGACTTCCCCCGAAATACGCAGTATTTT
.	TRBV18	TRBJ2-5	.	CASSPYLGDQETQYF	TGTGCCAGCTCACCATATTTAGGGGACCAAGAGACCCAGTACTTC
.	TRBV24-1	TRBJ2-3	once	CATSDAGQATDTQYF	TGTGCCACCAGTGATGCCGGCCAAGCGACAGATACGCAGTATTTT
.	TRBV2	TRBJ2-2	.	CASSDDTGWNTGELFF	TGTGCCAGCAGTGACGATACGGGATGGAACACCGGGGAGCTGTTTTTT
TRBD1	TRBV28	TRBJ2-7	.	CASSLAGGERYF	TGTGCCAGCAGTTTAGCAGGGGGAGAGCGGTACTTC
TRBD1	TRBV6-5	TRBJ1-2	once	CASSYETGGYYGYTF	TGTGCCAGCAGTTACGAGACAGGGGGGTACTATGGCTACACCTTC
.	TRBV25-1	TRBJ1-1	.	CASSEFGWGGNTEAFF	TGTGCCAGCAGTGAATTTGGATGGGGAGGAAACACTGAAGCTTTCTTT
TRBD1	TRBV7-2	TRBJ2-3	.	CASSLPGQGRGTQYF	TGTGCCAGCAGCTTGCCGGGACAGGGTAGAGGAACGCAGTATTTT
.	TRBV6-5	TRBJ1-3	.	CASSLTVYSGNTIYF	TGTGCCAGCAGTCTGACAGTTTACTCTGGAAACACCATATATTTT
.	TRBV27	TRBJ1-1	.	CASRTPSGSEAFF	TGTGCCAGCAGGACCCCTTCAGGGTCTGAAGCTTTCTTT
.	TRBV11-3	TRBJ2-7	.	CASSPGSSHEQYF	TGTGCCAGCAGCCCCGGGTCCTCACACGAGCAGTACTTC
.	TRBV10-3	TRBJ2-2	.	CAISEPGGTTGELFF	TGTGCCATCAGTGAACCTGGCGGTACCACCGGGGAGCTGTTTTTT
.	TRBV29-1	TRBJ1-1	.	CSVKGTMNTEAFF	TGCAGCGTTAAAGGGACAATGAACACTGAAGCTTTCTTT
.	TRBV10-1	TRBJ2-3	.	CASRGRRGYPDTQYF	TGCGCCAGCAGAGGGAGACGGGGTTACCCAGATACGCAGTATTTT
.	TRBV28	TRBJ1-6	.	CASVGALNSPLHF	TGTGCCAGCGTAGGGGCATTAAATTCACCCCTCCACTTT
.	TRBV6-5	TRBJ1-5	.	CASSFRDTHQPQHF	TGTGCCAGCAGCTTCCGGGACACTCATCAGCCCCAGCATTTT
TRBD1	TRBV9	TRBJ1-1	.	CASSVAGTGGTEAFF	TGTGCCAGCAGCGTAGCTGGGACAGGGGGCACTGAAGCTTTCTTT
.	TRBV4-1	TRBJ2-7	.	CASSQGEAGYEQYF	TGCGCCAGCAGCCAAGGGGAGGCAGGCTACGAGCAGTACTTC
.	TRBV5-1	TRBJ2-3	.	CASSLVAVDTQYF	TGCGCCAGCAGCTTGGTCGCAGTGGATACGCAGTATTTT
.	TRBV5-1	TRBJ2-2	once	CASTNTGSGTGELFF	TGCGCCAGCACTAACACAGGGAGTGGCACCGGGGAGCTGTTTTTT
.	TRBV28	TRBJ1-3	.	CASSFRGYTIYF	TGTGCCAGCAGTTTTAGGGGTTACACCATATATTTT